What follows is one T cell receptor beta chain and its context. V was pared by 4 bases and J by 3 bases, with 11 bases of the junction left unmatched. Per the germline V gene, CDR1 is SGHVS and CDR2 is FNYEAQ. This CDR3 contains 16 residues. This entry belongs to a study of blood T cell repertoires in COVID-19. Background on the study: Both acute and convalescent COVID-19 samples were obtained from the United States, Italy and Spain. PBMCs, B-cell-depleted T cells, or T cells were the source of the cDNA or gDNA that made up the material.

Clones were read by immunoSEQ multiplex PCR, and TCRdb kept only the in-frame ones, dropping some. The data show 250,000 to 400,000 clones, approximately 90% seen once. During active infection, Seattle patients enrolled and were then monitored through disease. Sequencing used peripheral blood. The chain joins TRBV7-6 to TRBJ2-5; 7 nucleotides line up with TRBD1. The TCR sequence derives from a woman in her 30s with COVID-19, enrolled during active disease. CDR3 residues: CASSYPVRTGEETQYF. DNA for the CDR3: TGTGCCAGCAGCTACCCCGTCCGGACAGGAGAAGAGACCCAGTACTTC.